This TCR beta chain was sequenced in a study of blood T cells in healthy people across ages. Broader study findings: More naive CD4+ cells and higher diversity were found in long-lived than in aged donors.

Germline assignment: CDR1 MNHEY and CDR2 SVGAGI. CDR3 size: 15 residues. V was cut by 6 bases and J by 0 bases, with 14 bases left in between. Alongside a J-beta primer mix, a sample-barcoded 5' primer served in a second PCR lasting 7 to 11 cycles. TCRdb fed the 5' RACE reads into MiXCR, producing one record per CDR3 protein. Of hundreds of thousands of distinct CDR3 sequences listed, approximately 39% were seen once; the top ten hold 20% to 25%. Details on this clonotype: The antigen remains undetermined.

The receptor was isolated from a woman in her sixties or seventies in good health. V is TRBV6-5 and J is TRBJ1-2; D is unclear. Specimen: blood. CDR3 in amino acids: CASSYAASPNYGYTF. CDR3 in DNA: TGTGCCAGCAGCTATGCCGCCAGCCCTAACTATGGCTACACCTTC.